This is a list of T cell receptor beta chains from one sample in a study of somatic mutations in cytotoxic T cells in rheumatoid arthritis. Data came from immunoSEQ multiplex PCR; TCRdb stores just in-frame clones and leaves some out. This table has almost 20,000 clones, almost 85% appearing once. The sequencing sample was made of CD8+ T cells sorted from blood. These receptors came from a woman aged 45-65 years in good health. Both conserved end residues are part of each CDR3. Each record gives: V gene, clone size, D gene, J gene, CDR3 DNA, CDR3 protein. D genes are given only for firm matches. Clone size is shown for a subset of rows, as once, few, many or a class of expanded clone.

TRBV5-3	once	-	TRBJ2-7	TGTGCCAGAAGCTTGGGCAGGGTTCGACTTCTAGGCGAGCAGTACTTC	CARSLGRVRLLGEQYF
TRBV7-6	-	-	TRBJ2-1	TGTGCCAGCAGCTCCGTTTTCCCAAATGAGCAGTTCTTC	CASSSVFPNEQFF
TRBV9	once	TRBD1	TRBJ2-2	TGTGCCAGCAGCGTAGACAGGGGGAACACCGGGGAGCTGTTTTTT	CASSVDRGNTGELFF
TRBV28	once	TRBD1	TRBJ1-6	TGTGCCAGCGAAGGGGGCTACTCCTATAATTCACCCCTCCACTTT	CASEGGYSYNSPLHF
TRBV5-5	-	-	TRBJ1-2	TGTGCCAGCAGCTTGGGGCAGGGGAACTATGGCTACACCTTC	CASSLGQGNYGYTF
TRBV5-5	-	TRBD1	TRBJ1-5	TGTGCCAGCAGCCAGGGGGCTAGCAATCAGCCCCAGCATTTT	CASSQGASNQPQHF
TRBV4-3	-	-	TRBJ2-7	TGCGCCAGCAGCCAAGATGCGCAGGGCTACGAGCAGTACTTC	CASSQDAQGYEQYF
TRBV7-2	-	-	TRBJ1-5	TGTGCCAGCAGCTCAGAGGGGGGGCTGGGCAATCAGCCCCAGCATTTT	CASSSEGGLGNQPQHF
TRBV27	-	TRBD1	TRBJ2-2	TGTGCCAGCAGTGACCGGGACAGCGACCTCGGTAACACCGGGGAGCTGTTTTTT	CASSDRDSDLGNTGELFF
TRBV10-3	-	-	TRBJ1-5	TGTGCCATCAGTGAGTCCCATAATCAGCCCCAGCATTTT	CAISESHNQPQHF
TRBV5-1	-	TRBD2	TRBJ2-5	TGCGCCAGCAGCTTCCGGGGGGACCAAGAGACCCAGTACTTC	CASSFRGDQETQYF
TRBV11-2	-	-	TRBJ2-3	TGTGCCAGCAGCTTATTCGGCCAATTTGGCACAGATACGCAGTATTTT	CASSLFGQFGTDTQYF
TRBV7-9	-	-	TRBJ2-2	TGTGCCAGCCTGAGACAAAACACCGGGGAGCTGTTTTTT	CASLRQNTGELFF
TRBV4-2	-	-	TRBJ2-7	TGTGCCAGCAGCCAAGATCGCTGGGGCTACGAGCAGTACTTC	CASSQDRWGYEQYF
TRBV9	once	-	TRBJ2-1	TGTGCCAGCAGCGTAGCCGACAATGAGCAGTTCTTC	CASSVADNEQFF
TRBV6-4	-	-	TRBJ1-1	TGTGCCAGCAGGCCTGGCGCGGGGACTGAAGCTTTCTTT	CASRPGAGTEAFF
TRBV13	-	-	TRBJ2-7	TGTGCTTCGGGGGTCTCCCCCTACGAGCAGTACTTC	CASGVSPYEQYF
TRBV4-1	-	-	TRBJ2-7	TGCGCCAGCAGCCAAGAAGACATTACTTATAGCTCCTACGAGCAGTACTTC	CASSQEDITYSSYEQYF
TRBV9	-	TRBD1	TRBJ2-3	TGTGCCAGCAGCGTAGGGGACAGGGCCACAGATACGCAGTATTTT	CASSVGDRATDTQYF
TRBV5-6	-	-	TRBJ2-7	TGTGCCAGCAGCTCCCCTGCTAGCGAGCAGTACTTC	CASSSPASEQYF
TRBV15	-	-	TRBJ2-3	TGTGCCACAGATGACAGAAGCACAGATACGCAGTATTTT	CATDDRSTDTQYF
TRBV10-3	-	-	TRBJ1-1	TGTGCCTCCCTCTCGGCAGGTATGAACACTGAAGCTTTCTTT	CASLSAGMNTEAFF
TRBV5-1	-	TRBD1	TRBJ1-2	TGCGCCAGCAGCGTTGCTCGGGACAGGGGAGCAGGGGTTGAGGGCTACACCTTC	CASSVARDRGAGVEGYTF
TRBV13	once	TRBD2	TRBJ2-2	TGTGCCAGCAGCCAACCTAGCGGGCCAGGAAACACCGGGGAGCTGTTTTTT	CASSQPSGPGNTGELFF
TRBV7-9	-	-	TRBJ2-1	TGTGCCAGCAGCTTAGAGGCCGACCCTAGTTTTGGTGAGCAGTTCTTC	CASSLEADPSFGEQFF
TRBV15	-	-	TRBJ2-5	TGTGCCACCAGCAGAGCCCCGATTGAATATGAGACATTCCAAGAGACCCAGTACTTC	CATSRAPIEYETFQETQYF
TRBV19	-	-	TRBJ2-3	TGTGCCAGTAGCCTAGCCGCGGGGGCTAGCACAGATACGCAGTATTTT	CASSLAAGASTDTQYF
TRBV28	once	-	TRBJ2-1	TGTGCCAGCTCGCCCCCGAGCTCCTACAATGAGCAGTTCTTC	CASSPPSSYNEQFF
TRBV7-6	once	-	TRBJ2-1	TGTGCCAGCAGCTTTCTAGACAATGAGCAGTTCTTC	CASSFLDNEQFF